Below, 15 T cell receptor beta chains from the same sample are listed, as sequenced in a study of shared clonotypes between healthy human individuals. Profiling relied on immunoSEQ multiplex PCR, and the TCRdb table lists in-frame clones only, not all of them. Of about 2.1 million clones in the sample, about 92% were seen once. Naive CD8 cells comprised CD45RO-negative, CCR7-positively selected cells, excluding terminally differentiated effector memory CD45RA+ cells. The sample consisted of naive CD8+ T cells from PBMCs. These receptors were taken from a man aged 18 to 29 in good health. Some clones in this sample may be carry-over from other donors' samples.

V gene TRBV7-9 combines with J gene TRBJ2-2; D perhaps matches TRBD2 (6 bases). CDR1 is SEHNR, CDR2 FQNEAQ, per germline (reference sequence). CDR3 length: 16 amino acids. Trimming removed 5 bases at V and 6 bases at J, with 19 bases between. CDR3: CASSPATGDDAGELFF. The CDR3 region has the DNA TGTGCCAGCAGCCCAGCTACGGGGGATGACGCCGGGGAGCTGTTTTTT.

This chain uses TRBV10-3 with TRBJ2-1; D call uncertain. V lost 7 bases and J lost 5, with 12 bases in between. The CDR3 loop spans 13 amino acids. Per the germline V gene, CDR1 is ENHRY and CDR2 is SYGVKD. The CDR3 DNA is TGTGCCATCAAGACGGGCGGAGACAATGAGCAGTTCTTC. Protein: CAIKTGGDNEQFF.

CDR3: CSATGDYGYTF. The CDR3 DNA sequence: TGCAGTGCTACAGGGGACTATGGCTACACCTTC. This chain links TRBV20-1 with TRBJ1-2; maybe TRBD1 (6 bases). Germline V gives CDR1 DFQATT, CDR2 SNEGSKA (reference sequence). This CDR3 region has 11 residues. Trimming removed 4 bases from V and 3 bases from J, with 6 bases in between.

This chain links TRBV4-3 with TRBJ1-1; 8 nucleotides agree with TRBD1. The J segment lost 1 base and the V segment lost 0 bases, leaving 4 bases of the junction unmatched. Germline V gene sequence: CDR1 LGHNA, CDR2 YSLEER. The CDR3 length is 16 residues. The CDR3 nucleotides read TGCGCCAGCAGCCAAGACGGGACAGGTGAGAACACTGAAGCTTTCTTT. It encodes CASSQDGTGENTEAFF.

The CDR3 loop reads CASSLGADANQPQHF. As DNA, the CDR3 is TGCGCCAGCAGCTTGGGGGCTGATGCGAATCAGCCCCAGCATTTT. The V and J genes are TRBV5-1 and TRBJ1-5; D ambiguous. This CDR3 comprises 15 residues. From germline, CDR1 is SGHRS and CDR2 YFSETQ. V lost 0 bases and J lost 4, with 11 bases in between.

The genes are TRBV27 and TRBJ2-1; D unresolved. In germline, CDR1 is MNHEY, CDR2 SMNVEV (reference sequence). The CDR3 runs 12 residues. V lost 2 bases and J lost 5, with 4 bases in between. The CDR3 loop is CASSLPDNEQFF. The CDR3 DNA reads TGTGCCAGCAGTTTACCTGACAATGAGCAGTTCTTC.

CDR3 sequence (DNA): TGTGCCAGCAGCGTAGTTGGATGGGTCACAGATACGCAGTATTTT. It translates to CASSVVGWVTDTQYF. J is TRBJ2-3 and V is TRBV9; D is unclear. Germline V gives CDR1 SGDLS, CDR2 YYNGEE. The V end lost 0 bases, the J end lost 2 bases, and 10 bases lay between the germline ends. The CDR3 runs 15 residues.

The chain has TRBV9 and TRBJ2-1; 11 nucleotides agree with TRBD2. CDR3 length: 15 amino acids. Germline loops: CDR1 SGDLS, CDR2 YYNGEE. V was pared by 4 bases and J by 6 bases, with 6 bases of the junction left unmatched. Written as DNA, the CDR3 is TGTGCCAGCAGCTTGGGACTAGCGGCGACCAATGAGCAGTTCTTC. Protein product: CASSLGLAATNEQFF.

This chain joins TRBV28 and TRBJ2-1; 7 positions match TRBD2. Germline trimming cut 6 bases from V and 0 bases from J; bases unmatched to any gene: 5. Germline V gene sequence: CDR1 MDHEN, CDR2 SYDVKM. CDR3 length: 15 amino acids. CDR3 DNA sequence: TGTGCCAGCAGCCTAGCGGAGAGCTCCTACAATGAGCAGTTCTTC. This sequence encodes CASSLAESSYNEQFF. The full variable domain, completed using reference TRBV28 and TRBJ2-1, is DVKVTQSSRYLVKRTGEKVFLECVQDMDHENMFWYRQDPGLGLRLIYFSYDVKMKEKGDIPEGYSVSREKKERFSLILESASTNQTSMYLCASSLAESSYNEQFFGPGTRLTVL.

The rearrangement links TRBV27 to TRBJ2-5; D perhaps matches TRBD1 (5 bases). This CDR3 is 13 amino acids long. Germline CDR1 is MNHEY and CDR2 is SMNVEV (reference sequence). Trimming took off 6 bases at V and 3 bases at J, with 11 bases between the two ends. The CDR3 region has the DNA TGTGCCAGCAGAAGGGGTATTGAAGAGACCCAGTACTTC. Its protein is CASRRGIEETQYF.

The rearrangement links TRBV11-2 to TRBJ2-3; 9 nucleotides match TRBD1. The CDR3 loop spans 15 amino acids. V gave up 5 bases and J gave up 4 bases; unmatched junction bases: 7. In germline, CDR1 is SGHAT, CDR2 FQNNGV. DNA for the CDR3: TGTGCCAGCAGCCAAACAGGGGGCTGGGCAGATACGCAGTATTTT. Amino acid sequence: CASSQTGGWADTQYF.

J is TRBJ2-1 and V is TRBV7-2; tentative D call: TRBD1 (5 bases). The germline CDR1 and CDR2 sequences are SGHTA and FQGNSA. This CDR3 comprises 15 residues. Deletions cut 4 bases from V and 7 bases from J, with 17 bases between. CDR3 in DNA: TGTGCCAGCAGCTACCTGGGTGGGGCCGCTAATGAGCAGTTCTTC. As protein: CASSYLGGAANEQFF.

The chain has TRBV28 and TRBJ2-5; D is possibly TRBD2 (7 bases). From germline, CDR1 is MDHEN and CDR2 SYDVKM. Trimming stripped 7 bases from V and 3 bases from J, with 24 bases between. CDR3 size: 17 residues. The DNA for the CDR3 is TGTGCCAGCATAAGTTGGGGGGGTCAGGGGCGAGAAGAGACCCAGTACTTC. This translates into CASISWGGQGREETQYF.

The chain has TRBV30 and TRBJ1-2; TRBD1 is a possible D gene (5 bases). Per germline, CDR1 GTSNPN and CDR2 SVGIG (reference sequence). Trimming left V 8 bases short and J 5 bases short, with 21 bases between. The length of the CDR3 is 14 residues. CDR3 in amino acids: CAVLFRGGGYGYTF. CDR3 bases: TGTGCCGTCCTTTTCCGGGGGGGAGGTTATGGCTACACCTTC.

The chain employs TRBV27 and TRBJ2-6; D is ambiguous. The CDR3 spans 13 residues. V lost 6 bases and J lost 2, with 5 bases in between. Per the germline V gene, CDR1 is MNHEY and CDR2 is SMNVEV (reference sequence). The CDR3 nucleotides are TGTGCCAGCAGCCAGCCTGGGGCCAACGTCCTGACTTTC. Translating it yields CASSQPGANVLTF.